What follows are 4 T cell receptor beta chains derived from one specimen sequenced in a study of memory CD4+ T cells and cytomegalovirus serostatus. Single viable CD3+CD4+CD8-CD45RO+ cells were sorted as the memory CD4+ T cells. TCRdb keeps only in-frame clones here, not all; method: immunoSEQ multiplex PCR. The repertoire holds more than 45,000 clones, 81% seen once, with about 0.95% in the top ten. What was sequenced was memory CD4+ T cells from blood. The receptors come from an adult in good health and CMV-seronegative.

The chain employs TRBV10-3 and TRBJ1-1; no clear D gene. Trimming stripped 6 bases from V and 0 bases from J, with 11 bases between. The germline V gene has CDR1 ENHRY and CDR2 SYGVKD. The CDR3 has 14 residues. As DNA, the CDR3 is TGTGCCATCAGGACTGGACTACTGAACACTGAAGCTTTCTTT. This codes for CAIRTGLLNTEAFF.

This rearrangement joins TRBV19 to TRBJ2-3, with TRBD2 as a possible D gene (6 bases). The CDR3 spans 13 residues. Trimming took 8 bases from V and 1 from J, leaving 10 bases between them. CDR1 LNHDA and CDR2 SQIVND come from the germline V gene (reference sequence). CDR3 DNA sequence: TGTGCCAGTGGGCGGGACCGCACAGATACGCAGTATTTT. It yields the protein CASGRDRTDTQYF.

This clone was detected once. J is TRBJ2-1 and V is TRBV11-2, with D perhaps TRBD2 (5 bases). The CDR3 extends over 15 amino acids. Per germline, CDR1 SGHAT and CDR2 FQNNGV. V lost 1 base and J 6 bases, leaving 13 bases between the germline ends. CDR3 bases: TGTGCCAGCAGCTTAGTCCCCCTAGCCGGCAATGAGCAGTTCTTC. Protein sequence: CASSLVPLAGNEQFF.

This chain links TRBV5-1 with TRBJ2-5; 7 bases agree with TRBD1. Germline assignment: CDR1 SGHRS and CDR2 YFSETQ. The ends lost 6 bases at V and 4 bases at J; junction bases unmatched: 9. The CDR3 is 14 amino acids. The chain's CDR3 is CASTLTGAVETQYF. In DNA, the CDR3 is TGCGCCAGCACCCTAACAGGGGCGGTAGAGACCCAGTACTTC.